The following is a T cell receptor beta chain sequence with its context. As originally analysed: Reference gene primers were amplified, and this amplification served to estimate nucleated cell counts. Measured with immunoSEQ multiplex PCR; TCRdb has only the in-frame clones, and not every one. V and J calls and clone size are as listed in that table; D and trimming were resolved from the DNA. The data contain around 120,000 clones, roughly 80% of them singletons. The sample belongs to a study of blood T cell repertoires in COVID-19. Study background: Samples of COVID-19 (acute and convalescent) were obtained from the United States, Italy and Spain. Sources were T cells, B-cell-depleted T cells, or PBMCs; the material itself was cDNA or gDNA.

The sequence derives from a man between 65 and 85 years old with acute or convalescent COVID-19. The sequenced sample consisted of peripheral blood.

The CDR3 is CASSQAGAGNTIYF. CDR3 nucleotides: TGCGCCAGCAGCCAAGCAGGGGCTGGAAACACCATATATTTT. V is TRBV4-1 and J is TRBJ1-3; maybe TRBD1 (6 bases). The CDR3 is 14 residues long. V gave up 1 base and J gave up 2 bases, with 6 bases separating them. Germline V gene sequence: CDR1 MGHRA, CDR2 YSYEKL.